This TCR beta chain was found in a study of blood T cells in healthy people across ages. This clonotype was observed a few times. As yet, its antigen is unknown. The junction departs from the called germline gene at one end, perhaps through a read error. Then a second PCR, running about 6 to 12 cycles, was carried out with a sample-barcoded 5' primer and a J-beta primer mix. MiXCR was run by TCRdb on the 5' RACE reads, yielding one entry per CDR3 protein. Counted here are roughly 1.9 million distinct CDR3 sequences, roughly two fifths occurring once; the ten biggest clones make up under 25%. Regarding the study as a whole: For the donors, CMV status was unknown and possibly confounded expanded clonotype changes. A greater number of naive CD4+ cells and higher diversity distinguished long-lived donors from aged donors. The authors considered diversity estimates from one million T cells to be underestimates.

The length of the CDR3 is 13 residues. Germline CDR1 is SGHTA and CDR2 is FQGNSA. The amount of total RNA extracted per sample was at least 5 micrograms. This chain links TRBV7-2 with TRBJ2-1, with 7 bases that match TRBD2. Sample: blood. The origin of this receptor is a human donor in good health. The CDR3 is CAGSLGLYNEQFF. CDR3 DNA: TGTGCCGGCAGCTTGGGACTATACAATGAGCAGTTCTTC. Using reference TRBV7-2 and TRBJ2-1 for the parts outside the CDR3, the full variable domain is GAGVSQSPSNKVTEKGKDVELRCDPISGHTALYWYRQSLGQGLEFLIYFQGNSAPDKSGLPSDRFSAERTGGSVSTLTIQRTQQEDSAVYLCAGSLGLYNEQFFGPGTRLTVL.